The 18 T cell receptor beta chains presented below share a single source sample, sequenced in a study of CD8 T cells in ankylosing spondylitis (dated by TCRdb to 2017 to 2019). What the work shows at the level of the full study, not this receptor alone: Blood from ankylosing spondylitis patients appeared to be characterized by a TCR beta motif composed of under 10 highly homologous amino acid variants.

Antigens of these TCRs are unknown. Library preparation employed 5' RACE. The sample was run on an Illumina HiSeq 2500. In TCRdb, the public reads were trimmed at Q25 with fastp and aligned with MiXCR, with productive beta chains retained. Rows are combined by CDR3 protein, so each entry shows the most common genes and DNA. The sample table lists around 220,000 distinct CDR3 sequences, about 16% of them with a count of one. The ten largest clonotypes hold about 42% of the sample. Sequenced input: blood, either unsorted or a sorted T cell fraction (not recorded which). The receptors originated from a male donor with ankylosing spondylitis.

This chain connects TRBV12-3 or TRBV12-4 to TRBJ2-2, with 12 bases aligning to TRBD1. The CDR3 contains 16 residues. With 5 bases clipped from V and 7 bases from J, the junction kept 8 bases outside the gene matches. The CDR3 loop is CASSPRDRGLDGELFF. CDR3 coding DNA: TGTGCCAGCAGTCCCCGGGACAGGGGGCTTGACGGGGAGCTGTTTTTT.

The V call is TRBV11-2, the J call TRBJ1-2, with D maybe TRBD1 (5 bases). The CDR3 covers 14 residues. Germline V lookup: CDR1 SGHAT, CDR2 FQNNGV. V lost 1 base and J lost 4, with 10 bases in between. The chain's CDR3 is CASSLVPGGYGYTF. The CDR3 DNA sequence: TGTGCCAGCAGCTTAGTGCCGGGGGGCTATGGCTACACCTTC.

In its sample, this clonotype was seen many times. This chain links TRBV29-1 with TRBJ2-1, with D tentatively TRBD2 (6 bases). The V end lost 8 bases, the J end lost 0 bases, and 11 bases lay between the germline ends. The CDR3 runs 13 residues. Germline-derived CDR1 and CDR2 are SQVTM and ANQGSEA. In nucleotides, the CDR3 is TGCAGCCCTAGCGTACTCTCCTACAATGAGCAGTTCTTC. This codes for CSPSVLSYNEQFF.

The chain uses TRBV5-6 and TRBJ2-7, with TRBD1 matching over 8 bases. The CDR3 loop spans 18 amino acids. J was trimmed by 0 bases and V by 1 base; bases with no gene match: 12. Germline V CDR1 and CDR2: SGHDT, YYEEEE. The CDR3 DNA follows: TGTGCCAGCAGCTTGATGGACAGGGAAGGATCACACTCCTACGAGCAGTACTTC. Translated, it gives CASSLMDREGSHSYEQYF. Looking up the rest from reference TRBV5-6 and TRBJ2-7 gives the full variable domain: DAGVTQSPTHLIKTRGQQVTLRCSPKSGHDTVSWYQQALGQGPQFIFQYYEEEERQRGNFPDRFSGHQFPNYSSELNVNALLLGDSALYLCASSLMDREGSHSYEQYFGPGTRLTVT.

The V gene is TRBV6-1, the J gene TRBJ2-3, with 7 bases fitting TRBD2. J gave up 1 base and V 1 base, and 5 bases lay outside the gene matches. Per germline, CDR1 MNHNS and CDR2 SASEGT. This CDR3 contains 16 residues. This CDR3 reads CASSEGAGLGTDTQYF. CDR3 nucleotide sequence: TGTGCCAGCAGTGAAGGTGCTGGACTAGGCACAGATACGCAGTATTTT.

The chain links TRBV19 to TRBJ1-5; D is ambiguous. The CDR3 spans 13 residues. Trimming left V 7 bases short and J 7 bases short, with 14 bases between. Looked up from germline, CDR1 is LNHDA and CDR2 is SQIVND (reference sequence). This CDR3 is CASNPGGGQPQHF. The DNA of the CDR3 is TGTGCCAGTAATCCGGGCGGAGGCCAGCCCCAGCATTTT.

This clonotype appeared a few times. The DNA for the CDR3 is TGTGCCAGCAGTTTTAGACAGGGACATCAGCCCCAGCATTTT. Amino acid sequence: CASSFRQGHQPQHF. This chain links TRBV6-5 with TRBJ1-5; the match to TRBD1 covers 7 bases. V lost 4 bases and J lost 5; bases outside the gene matches: 5. Germline V gene lookup returns CDR1 MNHEY and CDR2 SVGAGI. This CDR3 has 14 amino acids.

The rearrangement links TRBV12-3 or TRBV12-4 to TRBJ2-3; 10 bases match TRBD1. V shed 5 bases and J 3 bases; nucleotides not matched to a gene: 5. The CDR3 runs to 15 residues. In nucleotides, the CDR3 is TGTGCCAGCAGTCCCGGGACAGGGGTTACAGATACGCAGTATTTT. This codes for CASSPGTGVTDTQYF.

V is TRBV13 and J is TRBJ2-3; 10 bases align to TRBD2. Germline V gene lookup returns CDR1 PRHDT and CDR2 FYEKMQ (reference sequence). This CDR3 is built from 15 residues. V was pared by 5 bases and J by 1 base, with 3 bases of the junction left unmatched. CDR3 residues: CASSPSGRGTDTQYF. CDR3 in DNA: TGTGCCAGCAGCCCCAGCGGGAGGGGCACAGATACGCAGTATTTT.

The sample holds many counts of this clonotype. V and J are TRBV4-1 and TRBJ2-2; D not resolved. The CDR3 runs 14 residues. In germline, CDR1 is MGHRA, CDR2 YSYEKL. V lost 3 bases, J lost 6 bases, and 11 bases lay in between. The CDR3 DNA sequence: TGCGCCAGCAGCCATGCCGACGGCGCCGGGGAGCTGTTTTTT. Its protein is CASSHADGAGELFF.

This clonotype has more than one count but fewer than ten. V is TRBV6-1 and J is TRBJ2-2, with TRBD1 matching over 9 bases. V trimming: 7 bases; J trimming: 1 base; junction bases outside the gene matches: 7. Germline CDR1 is MNHNS and CDR2 is SASEGT. The CDR3 is 16 residues long. The CDR3 nucleotides read TGTGCCAGCACCCAAGGGACAGGGAAGAACACCGGGGAGCTGTTTTTT. As protein: CASTQGTGKNTGELFF.

Written as DNA, the CDR3 is TGCGCCAGCAGCCCAAGGGACGGTGGATCGAACACTGAAGCTTTCTTT. It encodes CASSPRDGGSNTEAFF. The gene calls are TRBV4-1 and TRBJ1-1; possible D gene TRBD1, 5 bases. The CDR3 runs 16 residues. Germline V CDR1 and CDR2: MGHRA, YSYEKL. Trimming removed 4 bases from V and 1 base from J, with 16 bases in between.

The CDR3: CASSLVGGGAPLHF. CDR3 coding DNA: TGTGCCAGCAGCTTAGTGGGGGGAGGAGCACCCCTCCACTTT. The V gene is TRBV11-2, the J gene TRBJ1-6; D might be TRBD1 (5 bases). Trimming took off 1 base at V and 11 bases at J, with 12 bases between the two ends. The CDR3 totals 14 residues. Germline V lookup: CDR1 SGHAT, CDR2 FQNNGV.

The chain employs TRBV6-4 and TRBJ2-1, with D perhaps assigned TRBD1 or TRBD2 (7 bases each). CDR3 length equals 14 residues. V was trimmed by 2 bases and J by 8 bases, leaving 13 bases between them. The germline V gene encodes CDR1 MRHNA and CDR2 SNTAGT. This chain's CDR3 is CASSDVPGGDEQFF. CDR3 coding DNA: TGTGCCAGCAGTGACGTCCCAGGGGGGGATGAGCAGTTCTTC.

This clonotype has just a few counts. This rearrangement joins TRBV28 to TRBJ2-1; 7 bases are shared with TRBD2. With V trimmed by 4 bases and J by 7 bases, 7 bases remained unmatched. CDR3 size: 14 residues. Germline CDR1 MDHEN, CDR2 SYDVKM. The CDR3 is CASSSAPGGNEQFF. The CDR3 nucleotides read TGTGCCAGCAGTTCCGCTCCCGGGGGGAATGAGCAGTTCTTC.

This clonotype occurred a few times. The rearrangement uses TRBV6-1 and TRBJ2-1; the D gene is possibly TRBD2 (6 bases). The germline gives CDR1 MNHNS, CDR2 SASEGT. This CDR3 region has 15 residues. V was trimmed by 1 base and J by 3 bases, leaving 10 bases between them. The CDR3 DNA sequence: TGTGCCAGCAGTGAAGTGGGCGGGAACTACAATGAGCAGTTCTTC. Its protein is CASSEVGGNYNEQFF.

In its sample, this clonotype was seen many times. This chain joins TRBV11-1 and TRBJ2-7; a possible D gene is TRBD1 (7 bases). V dropped 4 bases and J dropped 4 bases, with 11 bases sitting between them. Germline V lookup: CDR1 SGHAT, CDR2 FQDESV (reference sequence). The CDR3 is made up of 13 amino acids. The CDR3 is CASSYQGGYEQYF. The CDR3 DNA sequence: TGTGCCAGCAGCTACCAGGGGGGATACGAGCAGTACTTC. The full variable domain, with the rest looked up from reference TRBV11-1 and TRBJ2-7, is EAEVAQSPRYKITEKSQAVAFWCDPISGHATLYWYRQILGQGPELLVQFQDESVVDDSQLPKDRFSAERLKGVDSTLKIQPAELGDSAMYLCASSYQGGYEQYFGPGTRLTVT.

This clonotype was detected ten times or more. V and J are TRBV7-6 and TRBJ2-1; D ambiguous. From germline, CDR1 is SGHVS and CDR2 FNYEAQ. The germline V and J ends were trimmed by 5 bases and 2 bases, with 16 bases remaining between them. The CDR3 length is 16 residues. This CDR3 is CASSLSDKTPYNEQFF. CDR3 in DNA: TGTGCCAGCAGCCTATCAGACAAGACACCCTACAATGAGCAGTTCTTC. Supplemented by reference TRBV7-6 and TRBJ2-1, the full variable domain reads GAGVSQSPRYKVTKRGQDVALRCDPISGHVSLYWYRQALGQGPEFLTYFNYEAQQDKSGLPNDRFSAERPEGSISTLTIQRTEQRDSAMYRCASSLSDKTPYNEQFFGPGTRLTVL.